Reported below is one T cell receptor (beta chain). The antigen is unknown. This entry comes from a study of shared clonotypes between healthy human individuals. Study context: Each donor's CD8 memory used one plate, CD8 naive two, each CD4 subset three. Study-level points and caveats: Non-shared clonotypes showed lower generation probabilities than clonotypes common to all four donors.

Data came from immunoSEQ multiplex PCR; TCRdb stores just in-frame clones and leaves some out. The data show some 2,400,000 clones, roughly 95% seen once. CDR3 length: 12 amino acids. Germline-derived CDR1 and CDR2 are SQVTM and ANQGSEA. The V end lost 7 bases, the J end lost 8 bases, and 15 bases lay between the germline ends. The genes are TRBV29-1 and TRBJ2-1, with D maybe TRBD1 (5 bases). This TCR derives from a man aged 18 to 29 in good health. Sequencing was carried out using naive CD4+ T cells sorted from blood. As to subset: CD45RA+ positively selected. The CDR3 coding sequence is TGCAGCGCCCGTCAGGGTAGGGATGAGCAGTTCTTC. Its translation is CSARQGRDEQFF.